These T cell receptor beta chains were read from a single sample in a study of regulatory T cells. Generated by immunoSEQ multiplex PCR, the TCRdb table keeps only in-frame clones and is missing some. In the table there are approximately 40,000 clones, about 91% of which are singletons. Sequencing used conventional CD4+ T cells sorted from blood. These receptors came from a person aged 18-35 years with CD3G deficiency. The CDR3 runs from the conserved cysteine through the conserved F or W. D genes are given only for firm matches. Clone sizes are given selectively: once, few, many, or a class where the clone is expanded.

TRBJ2-7	TRBD1	-	TRBV28	TGTGCCAGCAGTTCGGGCGGGGACAGGGGATACGAGCAGTACTTC	CASSSGGDRGYEQYF
TRBJ1-2	-	-	TRBV7-8	TGTGCCAGCAGCTTAGCCCCCGGACATCCCAAGGAGGGCTACACCTTC	CASSLAPGHPKEGYTF
TRBJ2-7	-	-	TRBV4-1	TGCGCCAGCAGCCAAGATATTTATCGGCGTGCAGAGCAGTACTTC	CASSQDIYRRAEQYF
TRBJ1-2	-	-	TRBV6-5	TGTGCCAGCAGTTTACTAGGACAGCGAGCTAACTATGGCTACACCTTC	CASSLLGQRANYGYTF
TRBJ2-7	-	-	TRBV27	TGTGCTCTAAGTAGGGATGTCGACGAGCAGTACTTC	CALSRDVDEQYF
TRBJ2-1	TRBD2	-	TRBV28	TGTGCCAGCAGTTTTAGCGGGAGGGCCTACAATGAGCAGTTCTTC	CASSFSGRAYNEQFF
TRBJ2-1	-	-	TRBV13	TGTGCCAGCAGCTACGGCGGACGGAATTCCTACAATGAGCAGTTCTTC	CASSYGGRNSYNEQFF
TRBJ2-7	TRBD1	once	TRBV6-1	TGTGCCAGCAGTGTCCGGGACAGGGATTTTTACGAGCAGTACTTC	CASSVRDRDFYEQYF
TRBJ2-7	-	few	TRBV28	TGTGCCAGCAGTGGGAATAGCGCCCAGGCGTGGGAGCAGTACTTC	CASSGNSAQAWEQYF
TRBJ1-2	TRBD1	-	TRBV28	TGTGCCAGCAGTTCCGCCTCGACAGGGGACAGAGGCTACACCTTC	CASSSASTGDRGYTF
TRBJ2-7	-	-	TRBV6-1	TGTGCCAGCAGTCCTGGGGGCCTTGCGCGCGAGCAGTACTTC	CASSPGGLAREQYF
TRBJ1-1	-	-	TRBV6-1	TGTGCCAGCAGTGTGGCACACAAAGCTTTCTTT	CASSVAHKAFF
TRBJ2-1	-	-	TRBV28	TGTGCCAGCAGTTTAGAAGGTACGGGCATCAATGAGCAGTTCTTC	CASSLEGTGINEQFF
TRBJ1-5	-	-	TRBV28	TGTGCCAGCCACGACCGGGGTTTCAGGGATCAGCCCCAGCATTTT	CASHDRGFRDQPQHF
TRBJ2-7	-	once	TRBV28	TGTGCCAGCAGTCTAGGGGGGTCCAACCCCCTCTACGAGCAGTACTTC	CASSLGGSNPLYEQYF
TRBJ2-2	-	once	TRBV30	TGTGCCTGGAGTGTTCTAGCGAACACCGGGGAGCTGTTTTTT	CAWSVLANTGELFF
TRBJ2-2	-	-	TRBV7-8	TGTGCCAGCAGCTTAGGGGCTGGTGGCACCGGGGAGCTGTTTTTT	CASSLGAGGTGELFF
TRBJ1-5	-	-	TRBV19	TGTGCCAGTAGTGTAGACAGTTTTCAGCCCCAGCATTTT	CASSVDSFQPQHF